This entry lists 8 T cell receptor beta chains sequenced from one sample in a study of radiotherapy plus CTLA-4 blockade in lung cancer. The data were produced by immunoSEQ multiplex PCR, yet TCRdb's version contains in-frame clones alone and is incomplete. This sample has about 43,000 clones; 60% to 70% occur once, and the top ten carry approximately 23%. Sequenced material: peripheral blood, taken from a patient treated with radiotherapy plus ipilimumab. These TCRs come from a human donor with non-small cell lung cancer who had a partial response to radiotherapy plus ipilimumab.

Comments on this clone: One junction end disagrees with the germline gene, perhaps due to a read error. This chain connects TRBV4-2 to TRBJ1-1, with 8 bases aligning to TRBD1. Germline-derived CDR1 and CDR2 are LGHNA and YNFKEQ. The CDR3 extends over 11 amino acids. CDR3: CASSGQGTIIF. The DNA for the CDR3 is TGTGCCAGCAGCGGACAGGGCACGATTATCTTT.

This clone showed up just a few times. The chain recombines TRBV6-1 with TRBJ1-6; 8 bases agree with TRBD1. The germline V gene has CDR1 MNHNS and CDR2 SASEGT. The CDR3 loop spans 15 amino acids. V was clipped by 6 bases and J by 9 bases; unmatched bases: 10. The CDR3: CASRTQGALGSPLHF. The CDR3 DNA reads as TGTGCCAGCAGAACTCAGGGGGCCCTAGGTTCACCCCTCCACTTT.

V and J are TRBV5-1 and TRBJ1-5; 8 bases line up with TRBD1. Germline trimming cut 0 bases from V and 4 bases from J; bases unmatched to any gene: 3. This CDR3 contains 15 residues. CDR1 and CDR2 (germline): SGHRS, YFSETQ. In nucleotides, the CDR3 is TGCGCCAGCAGCTTGGAAGGACAGGGAAATCAGCCCCAGCATTTT. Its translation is CASSLEGQGNQPQHF.

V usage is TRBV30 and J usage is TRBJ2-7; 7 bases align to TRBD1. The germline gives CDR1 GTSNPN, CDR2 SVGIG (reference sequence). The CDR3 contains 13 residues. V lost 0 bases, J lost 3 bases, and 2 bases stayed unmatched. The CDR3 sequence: CAWSVNRGYEQYF. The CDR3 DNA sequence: TGTGCCTGGAGTGTAAACAGGGGCTACGAGCAGTACTTC.

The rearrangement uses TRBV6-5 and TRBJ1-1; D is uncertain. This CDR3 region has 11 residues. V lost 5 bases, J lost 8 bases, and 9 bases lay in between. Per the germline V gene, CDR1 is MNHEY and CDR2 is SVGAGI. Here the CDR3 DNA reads TGTGCCAGCAGTACCTTAGTAGAAGCTTTCTTT. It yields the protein CASSTLVEAFF.

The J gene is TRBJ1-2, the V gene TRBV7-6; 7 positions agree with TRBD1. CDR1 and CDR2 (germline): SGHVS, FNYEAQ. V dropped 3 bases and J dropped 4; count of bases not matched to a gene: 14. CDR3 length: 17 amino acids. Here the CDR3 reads CASSLGLGQAIGYGYTF. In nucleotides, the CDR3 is TGTGCCAGCAGCTTGGGCCTTGGACAGGCCATTGGCTATGGCTACACCTTC.

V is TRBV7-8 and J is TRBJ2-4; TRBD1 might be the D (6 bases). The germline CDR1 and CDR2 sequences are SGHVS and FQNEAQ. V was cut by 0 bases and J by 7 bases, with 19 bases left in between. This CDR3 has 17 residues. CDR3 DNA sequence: TGTGCCAGCAGCTTAGCGCTTCGTGGGGCAGGGGAGAACATTCAGTACTTC. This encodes CASSLALRGAGENIQYF.

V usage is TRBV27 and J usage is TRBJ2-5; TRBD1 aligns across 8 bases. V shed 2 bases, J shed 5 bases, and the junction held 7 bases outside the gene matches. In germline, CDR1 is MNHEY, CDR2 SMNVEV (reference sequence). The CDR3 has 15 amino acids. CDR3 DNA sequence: TGTGCCAGCAGTTTACAGTCCAGGGGGCTCGAGACCCAGTACTTC. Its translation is CASSLQSRGLETQYF.